The 29 T cell receptor beta chains reported below all come from one sample, sequenced in a study of cytomegalovirus exposure and HLA in healthy donors. PCR primers comprised 60 Vbeta and 13 Jbeta primers. Clones were read by immunoSEQ multiplex PCR, and TCRdb kept only the in-frame ones, dropping some. The sample has about 82,000 clones, over 75% seen once. The sample was PBMCs. The origin of the receptors is a man over 45 in good health and CMV-seronegative.

J is TRBJ2-4 and V is TRBV19; 9 bases map to TRBD2. V lost 3 bases, J lost 11 bases, and 8 bases stayed unmatched. This CDR3 region has 14 residues. Germline CDR1 is LNHDA and CDR2 is SQIVND (reference sequence). The CDR3 is CASSIPSTSGVQYF. CDR3 in DNA: TGTGCCAGTAGTATCCCCTCGACTAGCGGTGTTCAGTACTTC.

V is TRBV10-3 and J is TRBJ2-1; TRBD2 agrees at 8 bases. The trim removed 4 bases at V and 0 bases at J, leaving 8 bases unmatched. CDR1 and CDR2 (germline): ENHRY, SYGVKD. The CDR3 length is 17 residues. The CDR3 bases are TGTGCCATCAGTGCCAGCGGGGGCGATAACTCCTACAATGAGCAGTTCTTC. The encoded protein is CAISASGGDNSYNEQFF.

This chain connects TRBV4-3 to TRBJ1-1; tentative D call: TRBD1 (5 bases). CDR1 and CDR2 from the germline V gene are LGHNA and YSLEER. The ends were cut back, 0 bases at V and 7 bases at J, with 9 bases in the middle. The CDR3 covers 13 residues. This CDR3 reads CASSQDTGFEAFF. The CDR3 bases are TGCGCCAGCAGCCAAGATACAGGTTTTGAAGCTTTCTTT.

V gene TRBV30 combines with J gene TRBJ1-1; D is uncertain. This CDR3 has 13 residues. Germline CDR1 reads GTSNPN; CDR2 reads SVGIG (reference sequence). With 4 bases removed from V and 2 bases from J, the gap between germline ends came to 11 bases. In nucleotides, the CDR3 is TGTGCCTGGACTACGGGGTTCAACACTGAAGCTTTCTTT. This codes for CAWTTGFNTEAFF.

This clone was seen just once. This same CDR3 is encoded by further DNA sequences in the sample. This chain connects TRBV18 to TRBJ1-4; D is ambiguous. Per the germline V gene, CDR1 is KGHSH and CDR2 is LQKENI. CDR3 length: 15 residues. Trimming removed 3 bases at V and 0 bases at J, with 8 bases between. As DNA, the CDR3 is TGTGCCAGCTCACCGGGCGGGGCAACTAATGAAAAACTGTTTTTT. Translated: CASSPGGATNEKLFF.

V usage is TRBV2 and J usage is TRBJ1-1, with D maybe TRBD1 (6 bases). Germline values: CDR1 SNHLY, CDR2 FYNNEI. V lost 4 bases, J lost 5 bases, and 11 bases lay in between. This CDR3 is 13 amino acids long. The chain's CDR3 is CASSGFRGTEAFF. In DNA form, the CDR3 reads TGTGCCAGCAGTGGGTTCAGGGGTACTGAAGCTTTCTTT.

This chain joins TRBV19 and TRBJ1-2, with D perhaps TRBD1 (5 bases). CDR3 length: 14 amino acids. Trimming took off 3 bases at V and 4 bases at J, with 12 bases between the two ends. Germline V CDR1 and CDR2: LNHDA, SQIVND (reference sequence). The CDR3 coding sequence is TGTGCCAGTAGTATCTTACAGGCCCCCTATGGCTACACCTTC. Residues: CASSILQAPYGYTF. Using reference TRBV19 and TRBJ1-2 for the parts outside the CDR3, the full variable domain is DGGITQSPKYLFRKEGQNVTLSCEQNLNHDAMYWYRQDPGQGLRLIYYSQIVNDFQKGDIAEGYSVSREKKESFPLTVTSAQKNPTAFYLCASSILQAPYGYTFGSGTRLTVV.

Here the CDR3 reads CASSFHQGSNQPQHF. Written as DNA, the CDR3 is TGTGCCAGCAGCTTCCACCAGGGAAGCAATCAGCCCCAGCATTTT. The rearrangement joins TRBV7-2 to TRBJ1-5, with D perhaps TRBD1 (5 bases). Deletions cut 3 bases from V and 1 base from J, with 10 bases between. Germline V gene lookup returns CDR1 SGHTA and CDR2 FQGNSA. CDR3 length: 15 amino acids.

This chain links TRBV27 with TRBJ1-4; 11 bases line up with TRBD1. Trimming removed 6 bases from V and 13 bases from J; junction bases left unmatched: 10. The CDR3 extends over 14 amino acids. Germline values: CDR1 MNHEY, CDR2 SMNVEV (reference sequence). The CDR3: CASRGQGGYGRLFF. The CDR3 DNA follows: TGTGCCAGCAGGGGACAGGGGGGGTACGGTAGACTGTTTTTT. Drawing the rest from reference TRBV27 and TRBJ1-4, the complete variable domain is EAQVTQNPRYLITVTGKKLTVTCSQNMNHEYMSWYRQDPGLGLRQIYYSMNVEVTDKGDVPEGYKVSRKEKRNFPLILESPSPNQTSLYFCASRGQGGYGRLFFGSGTQLSVL.

V gene TRBV6-5 combines with J gene TRBJ1-3; D may be TRBD1 (6 bases). Germline V gene data show CDR1 as MNHEY and CDR2 as SVGAGI. The V end was cut by 4 bases, the J end by 4 bases, with 8 bases between. CDR3 length: 13 amino acids. CDR3 DNA: TGTGCCAGCAGTTCCGGGACAGGAAACACCATATATTTT. This encodes CASSSGTGNTIYF.

The rearrangement links TRBV6-5 to TRBJ1-2; D not certain. The germline gives CDR1 MNHEY, CDR2 SVGAGI. This CDR3 contains 13 residues. The V gene lost 3 bases and the J gene lost 4 bases, with 9 bases spanning the gap. The CDR3 sequence: CASSYGSSYGYTF. CDR3 coding DNA: TGTGCCAGCAGTTATGGTTCTAGCTATGGCTACACCTTC.

J is TRBJ2-2 and V is TRBV9; D is possibly TRBD2 (7 bases). The CDR3 has 15 amino acids. Trimming removed 3 bases at V and 5 bases at J, with 14 bases between. The V gene's germline CDR1 is SGDLS and CDR2 YYNGEE. The CDR3 DNA reads TGTGCCAGCAGCGGTCTGGGGGGGCGAACCGGGGAGCTGTTTTTT. This encodes CASSGLGGRTGELFF.

This rearrangement joins TRBV11-3 to TRBJ1-1; 7 nucleotides agree with TRBD1. Trimming at V came to 5 bases and at J to 1 base, leaving 4 bases not matched to a gene. This CDR3 spans 14 amino acids. The germline CDR1 and CDR2 sequences are SGHNT and YENEEA. The CDR3 here is CASSTRQGNTEAFF. In DNA, the CDR3 is TGTGCCAGCAGCACACGACAGGGGAACACTGAAGCTTTCTTT.

The chain uses TRBV2 and TRBJ1-1; the match to TRBD1 covers 7 bases. The CDR3 consists of 15 residues. Germline CDR1 and CDR2: SNHLY and FYNNEI. With 7 bases clipped from V and 0 bases from J, the junction kept 8 bases outside the gene matches. CDR3 protein: CASMPLDRLNTEAFF. CDR3 sequence (DNA): TGTGCCAGCATGCCCCTGGACAGGCTGAACACTGAAGCTTTCTTT.

V gene TRBV30 combines with J gene TRBJ1-2, with TRBD1 as a possible D gene (6 bases). The CDR3 totals 13 residues. The germline V gene encodes CDR1 GTSNPN and CDR2 SVGIG (reference sequence). V was clipped by 2 bases and J by 6 bases, with 13 bases between them. CDR3 in DNA: TGTGCCTGGAGTCGGGGGGCAGGCAATGGCTACACCTTC. Protein product: CAWSRGAGNGYTF. The full variable domain, its missing parts supplied by reference TRBV30 and TRBJ1-2, is SQTIHQWPATLVQPVGSPLSLECTVEGTSNPNLYWYRQAAGRGLQLLFYSVGIGQISSEVPQNLSASRPQDRQFILSSKKLLLSDSGFYLCAWSRGAGNGYTFGSGTRLTVV.

This clone was observed a single time. V usage is TRBV21-1 and J usage is TRBJ2-7; TRBD1, the D gene given by the table, was not confirmed from the DNA. TRBV21-1 is reported as a pseudogene. The CDR3 runs 13 residues. The CDR3 DNA reads TGTGCCAGCACCCCAGGCATTTCCTACGAGCAGTACTTC. Its protein is CASTPGISYEQYF.

This chain joins TRBV27 and TRBJ1-1, with a possible D match to TRBD1 (6 bases). V lost 5 bases and J 4 bases, leaving 20 bases between the germline ends. The CDR3 is 16 amino acids. CDR1 and CDR2 from the germline V gene are MNHEY and SMNVEV (reference sequence). Here the CDR3 reads CASSPLPGVGGTEAFF. CDR3 bases: TGTGCCAGCAGTCCACTCCCAGGGGTGGGTGGCACTGAAGCTTTCTTT.

J is TRBJ1-1 and V is TRBV30; D might be TRBD1 (5 bases). Germline V lookup: CDR1 GTSNPN, CDR2 SVGIG (reference sequence). Trimming removed 4 bases from V and 0 bases from J, with 12 bases in between. The CDR3 length is 14 residues. CDR3 bases: TGTGCCTGGAAACGCGACAGTATGAACACTGAAGCTTTCTTT. This gives the protein CAWKRDSMNTEAFF.

The V and J genes are TRBV7-9 and TRBJ2-3, with D perhaps matching TRBD1 (5 bases). This CDR3 region has 14 residues. The ends were cut back, 1 base at V and 6 bases at J, with 11 bases in the middle. CDR1 and CDR2 (germline): SEHNR, FQNEAQ (reference sequence). The CDR3 bases are TGTGCCAGCAGCTTAGGAGCAGGGATTGATACGCAGTATTTT. Protein product: CASSLGAGIDTQYF.

The rearrangement joins TRBV6-5 to TRBJ1-1, with D possibly being TRBD1 (6 bases). Germline V CDR1 and CDR2: MNHEY, SVGAGI. The CDR3 spans 14 residues. Trimming stripped 5 bases from V and 11 bases from J, with 21 bases between. The CDR3 spells CASSLGAGAWGAFF. The CDR3 DNA reads as TGTGCCAGCAGTCTGGGGGCAGGCGCCTGGGGGGCTTTCTTT.

The chain has TRBV5-1 and TRBJ1-2, with TRBD1 identical over 9 bases. This CDR3 is built from 14 residues. Trimming cost V 0 bases and J 6 bases; bases outside gene matches: 3. Per the germline V gene, CDR1 is SGHRS and CDR2 is YFSETQ. The CDR3, as DNA: TGCGCCAGCAGCTTGGGGGGGACAGGGAATGGCTACACCTTC. Its protein is CASSLGGTGNGYTF.

The V gene is TRBV4-1, the J gene TRBJ2-7; weak D call: TRBD1 (5 bases). Trimming pared 4 bases from V and 0 bases from J, leaving 13 bases between. The CDR3 loop spans 15 amino acids. Germline V gene lookup returns CDR1 MGHRA and CDR2 YSYEKL. The chain's CDR3 is CASSPVRASSYEQYF. The CDR3 bases are TGCGCCAGCAGCCCAGTCAGGGCGAGCTCCTACGAGCAGTACTTC.

The V gene is TRBV5-1, the J gene TRBJ2-3; 10 bases match TRBD2. This CDR3 comprises 16 residues. The V segment lost 0 bases and the J segment 6 bases; nucleotides outside the gene matches: 7. CDR1 and CDR2 (germline): SGHRS, YFSETQ. CDR3 protein: CASSLGASGGGDTQYF. CDR3 nucleotides: TGCGCCAGCAGCTTGGGAGCTAGCGGGGGCGGGGATACGCAGTATTTT.

This clone was seen a single time. The V call is TRBV6-5, the J call TRBJ2-7; possibly TRBD2 for D (6 bases). CDR3 size: 14 residues. Germline CDR1 and CDR2: MNHEY and SVGAGI. V lost 7 bases to trimming and J lost 6 bases, with 19 bases between them. The CDR3 sequence is CASTEPGGIAEQYF. The CDR3 nucleotides read TGTGCCAGCACCGAACCCGGCGGGATTGCCGAGCAGTACTTC.

This chain links TRBV7-2 with TRBJ2-5; 10 nucleotides line up with TRBD2. Germline CDR1 reads SGHTA; CDR2 reads FQGNSA. With 2 bases clipped from V and 5 bases from J, the junction kept 5 bases outside the gene matches. This CDR3 is built from 15 residues. CDR3 region: CASSLRAGGRETQYF. The CDR3, as DNA: TGTGCCAGCAGCTTAAGAGCGGGGGGGCGGGAGACCCAGTACTTC.

The CDR3 reads CASSEAQDQPQHF. Here the CDR3 DNA reads TGTGCCAGCAGTGAAGCGCAGGATCAGCCCCAGCATTTT. The rearrangement links TRBV6-1 to TRBJ1-5; D not certain. This CDR3 is 13 amino acids long. In germline, CDR1 is MNHNS, CDR2 SASEGT. V dropped 0 bases and J dropped 5 bases, with 5 bases sitting between them.

The sample holds a few counts of this clone. V and J are TRBV6-5 and TRBJ1-1, with 10 bases lining up with TRBD1. Trimming took 6 bases from V and 8 from J; bases not matched to a gene: 12. The CDR3 has 15 amino acids. In germline, CDR1 is MNHEY, CDR2 SVGAGI. Here the CDR3 DNA reads TGTGCCAGCAGGCGAGGACAGGGGGGATTCGGGGAAGCTTTCTTT. Translation: CASRRGQGGFGEAFF.

The chain is built from TRBV18 and TRBJ1-5; TRBD1 aligns across 7 bases. This CDR3 region has 14 residues. With 2 bases clipped from V and 7 bases from J, the junction kept 5 bases outside the gene matches. Germline CDR1 KGHSH, CDR2 LQKENI. DNA for the CDR3: TGTGCCAGCTCACCAGATTCGACAGGGCAGCCCCAGCATTTT. This translates into CASSPDSTGQPQHF.

The rearrangement links TRBV5-4 to TRBJ1-2, with D tentatively TRBD1 (6 bases). CDR1 and CDR2 (germline): SGHNT, YYREEE (reference sequence). This CDR3 region has 14 residues. Trimming left V 4 bases short and J 8 bases short, with 18 bases between. The DNA for the CDR3 is TGTGCCAGCAGCCATCCGGGGGGCGAAGGCGGCTACACCTTC. Its protein product is CASSHPGGEGGYTF.